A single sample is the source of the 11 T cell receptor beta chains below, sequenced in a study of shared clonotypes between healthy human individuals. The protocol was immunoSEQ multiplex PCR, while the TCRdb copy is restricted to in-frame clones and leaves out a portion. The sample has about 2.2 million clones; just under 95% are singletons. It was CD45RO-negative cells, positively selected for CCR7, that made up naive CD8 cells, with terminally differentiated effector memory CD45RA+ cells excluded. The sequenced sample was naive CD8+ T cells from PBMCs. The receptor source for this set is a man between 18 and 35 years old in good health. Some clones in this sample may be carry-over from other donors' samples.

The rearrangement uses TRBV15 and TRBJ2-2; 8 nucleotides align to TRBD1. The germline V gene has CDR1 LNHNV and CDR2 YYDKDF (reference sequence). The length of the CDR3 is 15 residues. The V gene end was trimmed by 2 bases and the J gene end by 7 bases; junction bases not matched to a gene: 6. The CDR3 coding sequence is TGTGCCACCAGCAGAACCAGGGGGCCCGGCGGGGAGCTGTTTTTT. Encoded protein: CATSRTRGPGGELFF.

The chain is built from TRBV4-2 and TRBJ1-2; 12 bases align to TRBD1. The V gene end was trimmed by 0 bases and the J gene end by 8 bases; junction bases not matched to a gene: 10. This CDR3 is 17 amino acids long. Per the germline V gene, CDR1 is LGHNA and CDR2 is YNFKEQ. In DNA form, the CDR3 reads TGTGCCAGCAGCCAAGACGGCGGGACAGGGGGCGGATGGGGCTACACCTTC. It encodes CASSQDGGTGGGWGYTF.

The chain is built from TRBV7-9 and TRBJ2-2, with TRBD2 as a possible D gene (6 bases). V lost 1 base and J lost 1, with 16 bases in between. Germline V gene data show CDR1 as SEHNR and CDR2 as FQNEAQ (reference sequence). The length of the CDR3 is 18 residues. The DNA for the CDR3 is TGTGCCAGCAGCTTAGGGAGTATGGGACTCAGGAACACCGGGGAGCTGTTTTTT. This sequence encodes CASSLGSMGLRNTGELFF.

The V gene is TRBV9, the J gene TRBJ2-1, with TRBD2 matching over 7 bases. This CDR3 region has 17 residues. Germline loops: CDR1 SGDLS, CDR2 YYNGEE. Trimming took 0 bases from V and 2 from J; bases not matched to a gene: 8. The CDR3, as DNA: TGTGCCAGCAGCGTAGGGTTTTTGGGGGGGACCTACAATGAGCAGTTCTTC. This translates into CASSVGFLGGTYNEQFF.

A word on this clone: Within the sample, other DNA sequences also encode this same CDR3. The CDR3 protein is CASSQNSYEQYF. The CDR3 coding sequence is TGTGCCAGCAGCCAAAACTCCTACGAGCAGTACTTC. V and J are TRBV7-9 and TRBJ2-7; no clear D. The CDR3 has 12 amino acids. V lost 5 bases to trimming and J lost 0 bases, with 5 bases between them. Germline loops: CDR1 SEHNR, CDR2 FQNEAQ (reference sequence).

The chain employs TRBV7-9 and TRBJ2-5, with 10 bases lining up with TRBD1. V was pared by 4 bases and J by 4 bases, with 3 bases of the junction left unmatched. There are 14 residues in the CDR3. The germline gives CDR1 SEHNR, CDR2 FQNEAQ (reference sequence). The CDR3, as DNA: TGTGCCAGCAGCTGGGACAGGGGAAGAGAGACCCAGTACTTC. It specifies CASSWDRGRETQYF. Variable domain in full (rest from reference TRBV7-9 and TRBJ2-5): DTGVSQNPRHKITKRGQNVTFRCDPISEHNRLYWYRQTLGQGPEFLTYFQNEAQLEKSRLLSDRFSAERPKGSFSTLEIQRTEQGDSAMYLCASSWDRGRETQYFGPGTRLLVL.

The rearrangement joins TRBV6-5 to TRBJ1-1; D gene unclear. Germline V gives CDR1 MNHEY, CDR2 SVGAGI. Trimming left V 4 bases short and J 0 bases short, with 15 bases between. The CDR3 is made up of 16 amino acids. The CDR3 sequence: CASSSIFTLMNTEAFF. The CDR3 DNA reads TGTGCCAGCAGTTCCATCTTCACCTTAATGAACACTGAAGCTTTCTTT.

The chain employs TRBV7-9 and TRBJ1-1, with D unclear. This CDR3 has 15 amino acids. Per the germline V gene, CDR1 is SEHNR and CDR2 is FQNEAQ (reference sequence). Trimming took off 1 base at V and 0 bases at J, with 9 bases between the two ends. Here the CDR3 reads CASSLDTFLNTEAFF. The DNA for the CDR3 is TGTGCCAGCAGCTTAGATACATTCCTGAACACTGAAGCTTTCTTT. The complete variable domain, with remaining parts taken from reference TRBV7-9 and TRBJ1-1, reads DTGVSQNPRHKITKRGQNVTFRCDPISEHNRLYWYRQTLGQGPEFLTYFQNEAQLEKSRLLSDRFSAERPKGSFSTLEIQRTEQGDSAMYLCASSLDTFLNTEAFFGQGTRLTVV.

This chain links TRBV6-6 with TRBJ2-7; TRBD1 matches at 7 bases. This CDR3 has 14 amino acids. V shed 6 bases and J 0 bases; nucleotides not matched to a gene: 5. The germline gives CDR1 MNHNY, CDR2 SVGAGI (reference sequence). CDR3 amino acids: CASRPGTVSYEQYF. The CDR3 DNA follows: TGTGCCAGCAGGCCCGGGACAGTCTCCTACGAGCAGTACTTC.

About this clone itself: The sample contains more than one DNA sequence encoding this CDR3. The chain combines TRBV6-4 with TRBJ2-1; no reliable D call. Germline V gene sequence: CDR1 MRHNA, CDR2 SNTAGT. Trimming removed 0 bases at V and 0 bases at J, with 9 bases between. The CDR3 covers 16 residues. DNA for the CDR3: TGTGCCAGCAGTGACTCGCGCGGTAGCTCCTACAATGAGCAGTTCTTC. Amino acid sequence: CASSDSRGSSYNEQFF.

CDR3 in amino acids: CASSWDTEPDNEQFF. CDR3 bases: TGTGCCAGCAGCTGGGACACCGAACCTGACAATGAGCAGTTCTTC. V is TRBV11-1 and J is TRBJ2-1; perhaps TRBD1 as D (6 bases). The V and J ends lost 4 bases and 5 bases respectively, with 15 bases between them. The CDR3 is 15 residues long. Germline CDR1 SGHAT, CDR2 FQDESV (reference sequence).